Listed below are T cell receptor beta chains from one sample, sequenced in a study of T cell responses to AZD1222 COVID-19 vaccine. Profiled with immunoSEQ multiplex PCR; TCRdb holds only in-frame clones, not every one. The sample includes tens of thousands of clones, 91% of them seen just once. The input for sequencing was peripheral blood, taken on day 0 of MenACWY control vaccination. The receptors derive from an adult in good health. CDR3s include the opening cysteine and the closing phenylalanine or tryptophan. Each record gives: V gene, clone size, J gene, D gene, CDR3 protein, CDR3 DNA. D genes are given only for firm matches. Size tells how often a clone was seen (once, few, many) or the class of an expanded clone, and some rows leave it out.

TRBV18	.	TRBJ2-3	.	CASSPTEGTDTQYF	TGTGCCAGCTCACCTACCGAGGGGACAGATACGCAGTATTTT
TRBV19	.	TRBJ1-5	.	CASSIGPGLPLRPQHF	TGTGCCAGTAGTATAGGCCCGGGGTTGCCTCTTCGGCCCCAGCATTTT
TRBV12-3/TRBV12-4	.	TRBJ1-1	.	CASSLVGDTEAFF	TGTGCCAGCAGTTTAGTCGGCGACACTGAAGCTTTCTTT
TRBV10-3	.	TRBJ2-2	TRBD1	CAISESGQGNTGELFF	TGTGCCATCAGTGAGTCTGGACAGGGGAACACCGGGGAGCTGTTTTTT
TRBV6-5	once	TRBJ2-2	.	CASTRTTGELFF	TGTGCCAGCACCCGGACTACCGGGGAGCTGTTTTTT
TRBV2	.	TRBJ1-4	.	CASRTTETNEKLFF	TGTGCCAGCAGGACGACAGAAACTAATGAAAAACTGTTTTTT
TRBV9	.	TRBJ2-3	.	CASSVGLGDTQYF	TGTGCCAGCAGCGTAGGGCTCGGAGATACGCAGTATTTT
TRBV28	.	TRBJ1-1	.	CASSFRAEAFF	TGTGCCAGCAGTTTCCGAGCTGAAGCTTTCTTT
TRBV25-1	.	TRBJ2-1	TRBD2	CASSEQAGNEQFF	TGTGCCAGCAGTGAACAAGCGGGGAATGAGCAGTTCTTC
TRBV9	.	TRBJ1-3	.	CASSVSAFSGNTIYF	TGTGCCAGCAGCGTATCTGCTTTCTCTGGAAACACCATATATTTT
TRBV28	once	TRBJ1-5	.	CASTLGGVINQPQHF	TGTGCCAGCACCTTGGGGGGGGTGATCAATCAGCCCCAGCATTTT
TRBV2	.	TRBJ1-6	.	CASSDRQPASSYNSPLHF	TGTGCCAGCAGTGATCGACAGCCGGCCAGCTCCTATAATTCACCCCTCCACTTT
TRBV28	.	TRBJ1-6	TRBD1	CASSLGTGAYNSPLHF	TGTGCCAGCAGCCTCGGGACAGGAGCCTATAATTCACCCCTCCACTTT
TRBV7-6	.	TRBJ2-3	.	CASSPQGRATDTQYF	TGTGCCAGCAGCCCCCAAGGCAGGGCCACAGATACGCAGTATTTT
TRBV6-5	.	TRBJ2-3	.	CASRLGARTDTQYF	TGTGCCAGCAGGTTGGGAGCGCGGACAGATACGCAGTATTTT
TRBV18	once	TRBJ1-5	.	CASSPRRDSNQPQHF	TGTGCCAGCTCACCCAGGAGGGATAGCAATCAGCCCCAGCATTTT
TRBV3-1/TRBV3-2	.	TRBJ2-7	.	CASSQDIAPLSYEQYF	TGTGCCAGCAGCCAAGATATAGCCCCCCTCTCCTACGAGCAGTACTTC
TRBV5-1	.	TRBJ1-2	TRBD1	CASSQDRGGYGYTF	TGCGCCAGCAGTCAGGACAGGGGTGGCTATGGCTACACCTTC
TRBV4-2	.	TRBJ1-4	.	CASSQNIGEKLFF	TGTGCCAGCAGCCAAAATATAGGGGAAAAACTGTTTTTT
TRBV7-9	.	TRBJ2-4	TRBD2	CASSLAGEGIQYF	TGTGCCAGCAGCTTAGCGGGGGAGGGGATTCAGTACTTC
TRBV5-1	.	TRBJ1-2	.	CASSFGHTEANYGYTF	TGCGCCAGCAGCTTCGGACACACCGAGGCTAACTATGGCTACACCTTC
TRBV7-9	.	TRBJ1-5	.	CASSLGVNQPQHF	TGTGCCAGCAGCTTAGGGGTCAATCAGCCCCAGCATTTT
TRBV5-8	.	TRBJ2-1	.	CASSLFTPWNEQFF	TGTGCCAGCAGCTTGTTCACCCCTTGGAATGAGCAGTTCTTC
TRBV10-1	.	TRBJ1-1	.	CASRGTGVNTEAFF	TGCGCCAGCAGGGGAACCGGGGTAAACACTGAAGCTTTCTTT
TRBV5-4	.	TRBJ2-5	.	CASSSTGRLETQYF	TGTGCCAGCAGCTCAACAGGGAGATTAGAGACCCAGTACTTC
TRBV12-3/TRBV12-4	.	TRBJ2-7	.	CASGDIYEQYF	TGTGCCAGCGGCGATATCTACGAGCAGTACTTC
TRBV3-1/TRBV3-2	.	TRBJ1-2	.	CASSRLHGYTF	TGTGCCAGCAGCCGGTTGCATGGCTACACCTTC
TRBV5-1	.	TRBJ2-2	.	CASSLRQGGTGELFF	TGCGCCAGCAGCTTGAGGCAGGGAGGTACCGGGGAGCTGTTTTTT
TRBV10-3	.	TRBJ2-5	.	CAIRRGLGETQYF	TGTGCCATCAGGAGGGGACTCGGGGAGACCCAGTACTTC
TRBV28	.	TRBJ1-4	.	CASSWTALNEKLFF	TGTGCCAGCAGCTGGACAGCTCTTAATGAAAAACTGTTTTTT
TRBV9	.	TRBJ1-2	.	CASNQGRFGYTF	TGTGCCAGCAATCAGGGGAGGTTTGGCTACACCTTC
TRBV10-3	.	TRBJ2-7	.	CAIRNQGYEQYF	TGTGCCATCAGGAACCAGGGCTACGAGCAGTACTTC
TRBV27	.	TRBJ2-1	TRBD2	CATAPTASGRALQNNEQFF	TGTGCCACCGCCCCGACGGCTAGCGGGAGGGCCCTTCAAAACAATGAGCAGTTCTTC
TRBV2	.	TRBJ2-1	TRBD2	CASTGLDNEQFF	TGTGCCAGCACCGGACTAGACAATGAGCAGTTCTTC
TRBV19	.	TRBJ2-2	TRBD1	CASSEGQQSIPFTGELFF	TGTGCCAGTAGTGAGGGACAGCAATCCATCCCTTTTACCGGGGAGCTGTTTTTT
TRBV11-2	.	TRBJ2-5	.	CASSLGELAPQETQYF	TGTGCCAGCAGCTTAGGAGAACTAGCCCCACAGGAGACCCAGTACTTC
TRBV14	.	TRBJ2-1	.	CASSQGGSYNEQFF	TGTGCCAGCAGCCAAGGGGGTTCCTACAATGAGCAGTTCTTC
TRBV27	.	TRBJ2-3	TRBD1	CASKPGQITDTQYF	TGTGCCAGCAAACCGGGACAGATTACAGATACGCAGTATTTT
TRBV5-1	.	TRBJ2-7	TRBD2	CASSPGGTLQSYEQYF	TGCGCCAGCAGCCCGGGGGGGACACTGCAATCCTACGAGCAGTACTTC
TRBV5-1	.	TRBJ2-5	.	CASSEAGRTDGQETQYF	TGCGCCAGCAGCGAAGCTGGGAGGACAGACGGTCAAGAGACCCAGTACTTC
TRBV6-5	.	TRBJ2-7	TRBD1	CASSYGTDYEQYF	TGTGCCAGCAGTTACGGGACAGACTACGAGCAGTACTTC
TRBV4-2	.	TRBJ2-5	.	CASSQGEGDETQYF	TGTGCCAGCAGCCAAGGTGAAGGGGATGAGACCCAGTACTTC
TRBV19	.	TRBJ1-1	.	CASSRSGAVTEAFF	TGTGCCAGTAGCCGAAGCGGCGCTGTCACTGAAGCTTTCTTT
TRBV5-1	.	TRBJ1-5	TRBD1	CASSLSTGSGQPQHF	TGCGCCAGCAGCTTGTCGACAGGGTCGGGTCAGCCCCAGCATTTT
TRBV28	once	TRBJ2-1	TRBD1	CASSLPGQGVNEQFF	TGTGCCAGCAGTCTACCGGGACAGGGTGTAAATGAGCAGTTCTTC
TRBV7-9	.	TRBJ2-7	.	CASSLYRRGYEQYF	TGTGCCAGCAGCTTGTATAGAAGGGGCTACGAGCAGTACTTC
TRBV3-1/TRBV3-2	.	TRBJ1-2	.	CASSQDPGRGDYGYTF	TGTGCCAGCAGCCAAGATCCCGGGAGAGGCGACTATGGCTACACCTTC
TRBV4-2	.	TRBJ1-4	TRBD1	CASSNLQGRVNEKLFF	TGTGCCAGCAGCAACTTACAGGGGAGGGTTAATGAAAAACTGTTTTTT
TRBV11-2	once	TRBJ1-1	.	CASSLSVMNTEAFF	TGTGCCAGCAGCTTATCCGTTATGAACACTGAAGCTTTCTTT
TRBV6-5	.	TRBJ2-5	.	CASKEETQYF	TGTGCCAGCAAAGAAGAGACCCAGTACTTC
TRBV6-6	.	TRBJ2-1	TRBD1	CASSPPMGQGASNEQFF	TGTGCCAGCAGTCCCCCCATGGGACAGGGGGCAAGTAATGAGCAGTTCTTC
TRBV3-1/TRBV3-2	once	TRBJ1-2	.	CASSQGGSPNYGYTF	TGTGCCAGCAGCCAAGGGGGTAGTCCCAACTATGGCTACACCTTC
TRBV12-3/TRBV12-4	once	TRBJ2-7	.	CASSRRDSGEQYF	TGTGCCAGCAGTCGTCGGGATTCGGGAGAGCAGTACTTC
TRBV7-7	.	TRBJ2-7	TRBD2	CASSLGSGGAYEQYF	TGTGCTAGCAGCTTAGGTAGCGGGGGGGCCTACGAGCAGTACTTC